The clone carrying this TCR beta chain came up a few times. This specimen comes from a study of blood T cell repertoires in COVID-19. Study context: Samples of COVID-19 (acute and convalescent) were obtained from the United States, Italy and Spain. Sources were T cells, B-cell-depleted T cells, or PBMCs; the material itself was cDNA or gDNA.

CDR1 is ENHRY and CDR2 is SYGVKD in the germline V gene. The CDR3 consists of 11 residues. The V end was cut by 8 bases, the J end by 1 base, with 5 bases between. As originally analysed: The assay estimated nucleated cells by amplifying reference gene primers. Profiled with immunoSEQ multiplex PCR; TCRdb holds only in-frame clones, not every one. V and J calls and clone size come straight from that table; D and trimming were deduced from the DNA. The sample lists around 400,000 clones, roughly 86% occurring once. While infection was still active, Seattle patients were enrolled and then followed longitudinally.

This TCR came from a woman aged 55 to 70 with COVID-19, enrolled during active disease. V usage is TRBV10-3 and J usage is TRBJ1-1; D gene unclear. The specimen sequenced was peripheral blood. The CDR3, as DNA: TGTGCCATCGCAGAGAACACTGAAGCTTTCTTT. This gives the protein CAIAENTEAFF.